The rows below give T cell receptor beta chains drawn from one sample of a study of OX40 agonist ivuxolimab in advanced cancers. Method: immunoSEQ multiplex PCR; TCRdb's copy keeps in-frame clones and lacks some. The sample has around 64,000 clones, 80% seen once. Sequencing used CD4+ or CD8+ T cells sorted from blood, obtained in a trial of the OX40 agonist ivuxolimab. These TCRs come from an adult with an advanced solid tumor such as melanoma, head and neck, liver or kidney cancer. The CDR3 runs from the conserved cysteine through the conserved F or W. The order of the fields is J gene, D gene, clone size, V gene, CDR3 protein, CDR3 DNA. The D gene is left open where the match is weak. Not all rows give a size; the values are once, few, many and, for expanded clones, a class.

j_gene: TRBJ2-5; d_gene: TRBD2; abundance: .; v_gene: TRBV18; CDR3aa: CASSPFQGGETQYF; CDR3nt: TGTGCCAGCTCACCGTTCCAGGGAGGGGAGACCCAGTACTTC
j_gene: TRBJ2-1; d_gene: .; abundance: .; v_gene: TRBV27; CDR3aa: CASSFGGQYNEQFF; CDR3nt: TGTGCCAGCAGTTTCGGGGGCCAGTACAATGAGCAGTTCTTC
j_gene: TRBJ2-7; d_gene: TRBD1; abundance: .; v_gene: TRBV2; CDR3aa: CASSIDRGLSYEQYF; CDR3nt: TGTGCCAGCAGTATAGACAGGGGCCTCTCCTACGAGCAGTACTTC
j_gene: TRBJ1-1; d_gene: .; abundance: .; v_gene: TRBV6-5; CDR3aa: CASSYDVGRTEAFF; CDR3nt: TGTGCCAGCAGTTACGACGTGGGTAGGACTGAAGCTTTCTTT
j_gene: TRBJ2-7; d_gene: .; abundance: .; v_gene: TRBV5-4; CDR3aa: CASRVGGGSYEQYF; CDR3nt: TGTGCCAGCAGGGTAGGGGGGGGCTCCTACGAGCAGTACTTC
j_gene: TRBJ1-4; d_gene: TRBD1; abundance: .; v_gene: TRBV7-9; CDR3aa: CASSRGSGGFGATNEKLFF; CDR3nt: TGTGCCAGCAGCCGAGGTTCAGGGGGCTTCGGGGCAACTAATGAAAAACTGTTTTTT
j_gene: TRBJ2-1; d_gene: .; abundance: .; v_gene: TRBV11-2; CDR3aa: CASSLRDDDEQFF; CDR3nt: TGTGCCAGCAGCTTACGGGACGACGATGAGCAGTTCTTC
j_gene: TRBJ2-1; d_gene: .; abundance: .; v_gene: TRBV6-1; CDR3aa: CASSDRVVLVQFF; CDR3nt: TGTGCCAGCAGTGACAGGGTGGTATTAGTGCAGTTCTTC
j_gene: TRBJ2-4; d_gene: .; abundance: .; v_gene: TRBV21-1; CDR3aa: CASSKVGGRDIQYF; CDR3nt: TGTGCCAGCAGCAAAGTGGGAGGGAGGGACATTCAGTACTTC
j_gene: TRBJ1-5; d_gene: .; abundance: .; v_gene: TRBV6-1; CDR3aa: CASGQTENQPQHF; CDR3nt: TGTGCCAGTGGACAGACAGAAAATCAGCCCCAGCATTTT
j_gene: TRBJ1-5; d_gene: .; abundance: .; v_gene: TRBV6-4; CDR3aa: CASKDIANYSNQPQHF; CDR3nt: TGTGCCAGCAAGGACATCGCTAATTATAGCAATCAGCCCCAGCATTTT
j_gene: TRBJ1-1; d_gene: .; abundance: .; v_gene: TRBV6-5; CDR3aa: CASSYLSSGNTEAFF; CDR3nt: TGTGCCAGCAGTTATCTCTCTTCGGGGAACACTGAAGCTTTCTTT
j_gene: TRBJ2-7; d_gene: .; abundance: .; v_gene: TRBV6-5; CDR3aa: CASKRTANPYEQYF; CDR3nt: TGTGCCAGCAAAAGAACAGCGAACCCCTACGAGCAGTACTTC
j_gene: TRBJ2-2; d_gene: TRBD2; abundance: .; v_gene: TRBV5-1; CDR3aa: CASSLDGTSGPRELFF; CDR3nt: TGCGCCAGCAGCTTGGATGGGACTAGCGGGCCCCGGGAGCTGTTTTTT
j_gene: TRBJ2-2; d_gene: .; abundance: .; v_gene: TRBV5-4; CDR3aa: CASSLARSSETGELFF; CDR3nt: TGTGCCAGCAGCTTGGCCCGATCTAGCGAAACCGGGGAGCTGTTTTTT
j_gene: TRBJ1-2; d_gene: .; abundance: .; v_gene: TRBV4-1; CDR3aa: CASSQEQGVSNYGYTF; CDR3nt: TGCGCCAGCAGCCAGGAACAGGGTGTTTCGAACTATGGCTACACCTTC
j_gene: TRBJ2-2; d_gene: .; abundance: .; v_gene: TRBV27; CDR3aa: CASSSGRWSGELFF; CDR3nt: TGTGCCAGCAGTTCCGGTCGATGGTCCGGGGAGCTGTTTTTT
j_gene: TRBJ2-3; d_gene: .; abundance: once; v_gene: TRBV27; CDR3aa: CASSLGTLTDTQYF; CDR3nt: TGTGCCAGCAGTCTCGGGACTCTCACAGATACGCAGTATTTT
j_gene: TRBJ1-5; d_gene: .; abundance: .; v_gene: TRBV30; CDR3aa: CAWSVLSGNQPQHF; CDR3nt: TGTGCCTGGAGTGTACTCTCGGGCAATCAGCCCCAGCATTTT
j_gene: TRBJ1-4; d_gene: TRBD1; abundance: once; v_gene: TRBV5-4; CDR3aa: CASSPSTGQNEKLFF; CDR3nt: TGTGCCAGCAGCCCATCGACAGGGCAAAATGAAAAACTGTTTTTT
j_gene: TRBJ1-2; d_gene: .; abundance: .; v_gene: TRBV27; CDR3aa: CASSLESNRNYGYTF; CDR3nt: TGTGCCAGCAGTTTAGAATCGAACCGAAACTATGGCTACACCTTC
j_gene: TRBJ2-5; d_gene: .; abundance: .; v_gene: TRBV19; CDR3aa: CASSLGGGGETQYF; CDR3nt: TGTGCCAGTAGCCTAGGGGGGGGCGGAGAGACCCAGTACTTC
j_gene: TRBJ1-2; d_gene: .; abundance: .; v_gene: TRBV20-1; CDR3aa: CSARLSDGYTF; CDR3nt: TGCAGTGCTAGGTTGTCGGATGGCTACACCTTC
j_gene: TRBJ2-7; d_gene: TRBD2; abundance: .; v_gene: TRBV2; CDR3aa: CASSSGGALYEQYF; CDR3nt: TGTGCCAGCTCTAGCGGGGGGGCCCTCTACGAGCAGTACTTC
j_gene: TRBJ2-2; d_gene: .; abundance: .; v_gene: TRBV2; CDR3aa: CASSDLGGNTGELFF; CDR3nt: TGTGCCAGCAGTGACCTGGGGGGGAACACCGGGGAGCTGTTTTTT
j_gene: TRBJ1-1; d_gene: .; abundance: .; v_gene: TRBV18; CDR3aa: CASSGLMNTEAFF; CDR3nt: TGTGCCAGCTCAGGGCTCATGAACACTGAAGCTTTCTTT
j_gene: TRBJ2-7; d_gene: .; abundance: few; v_gene: TRBV29-1; CDR3aa: CSVGSGSGGYEQYF; CDR3nt: TGCAGCGTGGGTTCCGGGTCCGGAGGCTACGAGCAGTACTTC
j_gene: TRBJ2-3; d_gene: .; abundance: .; v_gene: TRBV11-3; CDR3aa: CASSLTGRTDTQYF; CDR3nt: TGTGCCAGCAGCTTGACAGGACGCACAGATACGCAGTATTTT
j_gene: TRBJ1-2; d_gene: TRBD1; abundance: .; v_gene: TRBV6-5; CDR3aa: CASSYGVGQGRRGYTF; CDR3nt: TGTGCCAGCAGTTACGGGGTCGGACAGGGAAGGCGTGGCTACACCTTC
j_gene: TRBJ2-3; d_gene: TRBD2; abundance: .; v_gene: TRBV4-1; CDR3aa: CASSRDSGTDTQYF; CDR3nt: TGCGCCAGCAGCCGCGATAGCGGGACAGATACGCAGTATTTT
j_gene: TRBJ2-7; d_gene: .; abundance: .; v_gene: TRBV7-6; CDR3aa: CASSRDTTEQYF; CDR3nt: TGTGCCAGCAGCCGCGACACGACCGAGCAGTACTTC
j_gene: TRBJ2-7; d_gene: TRBD1; abundance: .; v_gene: TRBV30; CDR3aa: CAWSKGAEGEQYF; CDR3nt: TGTGCCTGGAGCAAGGGGGCCGAGGGCGAGCAGTACTTC
j_gene: TRBJ2-7; d_gene: .; abundance: few; v_gene: TRBV6-6; CDR3aa: CASSPTEFYEQYF; CDR3nt: TGTGCCAGCAGTCCGACCGAATTCTACGAGCAGTACTTC
j_gene: TRBJ1-5; d_gene: TRBD1; abundance: .; v_gene: TRBV5-4; CDR3aa: CASSSDRGLGQPQHF; CDR3nt: TGTGCCAGCAGCTCGGACAGGGGGCTTGGTCAGCCCCAGCATTTT
j_gene: TRBJ2-1; d_gene: .; abundance: .; v_gene: TRBV5-4; CDR3aa: CASSPGRGDYNEQFF; CDR3nt: TGTGCCAGCAGCCCCGGTAGGGGCGACTACAATGAGCAGTTCTTC
j_gene: TRBJ2-1; d_gene: .; abundance: once; v_gene: TRBV7-3; CDR3aa: CASTLDSQGNEQFF; CDR3nt: TGTGCCAGCACCTTAGACAGTCAGGGGAATGAGCAGTTCTTC
j_gene: TRBJ2-3; d_gene: .; abundance: .; v_gene: TRBV6-1; CDR3aa: CASSEQAGGAQNTQYF; CDR3nt: TGTGCCAGCAGTGAACAGGCTGGAGGGGCACAGAATACGCAGTATTTT
j_gene: TRBJ2-3; d_gene: .; abundance: .; v_gene: TRBV5-1; CDR3aa: CASSGYDTQYF; CDR3nt: TGCGCCAGCAGCGGTTATGATACGCAGTATTTT
j_gene: TRBJ1-3; d_gene: .; abundance: .; v_gene: TRBV19; CDR3aa: CASSMRRRTAGNTIYF; CDR3nt: TGTGCCAGTAGTATGAGGCGGAGGACAGCCGGAAACACCATATATTTT